The 17 T cell receptor beta chains below were found in one sample sequenced in a study of identifying expanded T cells in peripheral blood. Repertoires were generated with immunoSEQ multiplex PCR, while TCRdb's copy carries only in-frame clones and drops some. The table lists tens of thousands of clones, more than 70% of them singletons. Sequencing input: blood. The origin of the receptors is a person between 18 and 75 years old in good health.

The V and J genes are TRBV27 and TRBJ2-7, with TRBD1 identical over 7 bases. V gave up 2 bases and J gave up 6 bases; unmatched junction bases: 7. The CDR3 runs to 14 residues. Looked up from germline, CDR1 is MNHEY and CDR2 is SMNVEV (reference sequence). The CDR3 here is CASSLRRNRGEQYF. In DNA, the CDR3 is TGTGCCAGCAGTTTAAGGCGAAACAGGGGCGAGCAGTACTTC.

The rearrangement uses TRBV10-2 and TRBJ2-3, with D perhaps TRBD2 (6 bases). The CDR3 runs to 16 residues. Trimming took off 7 bases at V and 2 bases at J, with 19 bases between the two ends. Germline V gives CDR1 WSHSY, CDR2 SAAADI. The CDR3 spells CASTGWAGSYTDTQYF. The CDR3 DNA sequence: TGCGCCAGCACCGGGTGGGCGGGGAGCTACACAGATACGCAGTATTTT.

The chain's CDR3 is CASREAAGGYNNQPQHF. CDR3 nucleotide sequence: TGCGCCAGCAGAGAGGCAGCAGGGGGCTATAACAATCAGCCCCAGCATTTT. The V gene is TRBV10-2, the J gene TRBJ1-5, with 8 nucleotides matching TRBD1. Germline V gene sequence: CDR1 WSHSY, CDR2 SAAADI. The junction had 13 bases not matched to a gene; V was cut back by 6 bases and J by 3 bases. The CDR3 loop spans 17 amino acids.

This chain connects TRBV7-2 to TRBJ2-3; D is uncertain. Germline CDR1 is SGHTA and CDR2 is FQGNSA. The CDR3 consists of 15 residues. Trimming left V 0 bases short and J 3 bases short, with 10 bases between. The DNA of the CDR3 is TGTGCCAGCAGCTTAGCCAAAGGGATGACAGATACGCAGTATTTT. Protein product: CASSLAKGMTDTQYF.

The chain couples TRBV6-1 to TRBJ2-3; D is ambiguous. The CDR3 covers 12 residues. The V gene lost 2 bases and the J gene lost 5 bases, with 5 bases spanning the gap. Looked up from germline, CDR1 is MNHNS and CDR2 is SASEGT. The CDR3: CASSEPRDTQYF. CDR3 DNA: TGTGCCAGCAGTGAACCCAGAGATACGCAGTATTTT.

The V gene is TRBV4-1, the J gene TRBJ2-3; 8 nucleotides line up with TRBD1. The CDR3 spans 14 residues. CDR1 is MGHRA and CDR2 is YSYEKL in the germline V gene. Trimming removed 4 bases from V and 1 base from J; junction bases left unmatched: 1. DNA for the CDR3: TGCGCCAGCAGCCTGGGACAGGGCACAGATACGCAGTATTTT. As protein: CASSLGQGTDTQYF.

The chain couples TRBV5-8 to TRBJ2-1, with D unclear. The CDR3 is 12 residues long. The germline gives CDR1 SGHTS, CDR2 YDEGEE. V shed 1 base and J shed 9 bases, with 8 bases lying between them. The CDR3: CASSLMLGEQFF. CDR3 sequence (DNA): TGTGCCAGCAGCTTGATGCTAGGTGAGCAGTTCTTC.

V and J are TRBV5-1 and TRBJ2-3; D is ambiguous. There are 15 residues in the CDR3. Germline V CDR1 and CDR2: SGHRS, YFSETQ. Trimming took off 0 bases at V and 2 bases at J, with 10 bases between the two ends. This chain's CDR3 is CASSLASVPTDTQYF. CDR3 nucleotide sequence: TGCGCCAGCAGCTTGGCGTCGGTCCCCACAGATACGCAGTATTTT.

The chain carries TRBV14 and TRBJ1-6; 7 positions agree with TRBD1. The CDR3 extends over 15 amino acids. With 5 bases clipped from V and 4 bases from J, the junction kept 5 bases outside the gene matches. CDR1 is SGHDN and CDR2 is FVKESK in the germline V gene. Here the CDR3 DNA reads TGTGCCAGCAGCACACGACAGGGATATAATTCACCCCTCCACTTT. Its translation: CASSTRQGYNSPLHF.

The V call is TRBV6-5, the J call TRBJ2-3, with D hard to call. Germline V gives CDR1 MNHEY, CDR2 SVGAGI. The CDR3 loop spans 12 amino acids. Trimming shortened V by 6 bases and J by 2 bases, and 6 bases separated the two germline ends. The CDR3 protein is CASRSDTDTQYF. The CDR3, as DNA: TGTGCCAGCAGGTCGGACACAGATACGCAGTATTTT.

V usage is TRBV4-1 and J usage is TRBJ1-6; D is unresolved. This CDR3 contains 14 residues. The V gene lost 5 bases and the J gene lost 8 bases, with 13 bases spanning the gap. The germline gives CDR1 MGHRA, CDR2 YSYEKL. This CDR3 reads CASSGPYRDSPLHF. CDR3 bases: TGCGCCAGCAGCGGGCCCTACCGGGATTCACCCCTCCACTTT.

The V and J genes are TRBV5-1 and TRBJ2-1, with D possibly being TRBD2 (7 bases). There are 15 residues in the CDR3. Deletions cut 0 bases from V and 8 bases from J, with 15 bases between. Germline V lookup: CDR1 SGHRS, CDR2 YFSETQ. The CDR3 loop is CASSLAGGRSYEQFF. DNA for the CDR3: TGCGCCAGCAGCTTGGCCGGGGGGCGATCATATGAGCAGTTCTTC.

The rearrangement links TRBV5-1 to TRBJ1-5; TRBD1 agrees at 7 bases. The germline V gene has CDR1 SGHRS and CDR2 YFSETQ. Unmatched junction bases numbered 7, after V lost 4 bases and J lost 6 bases. The CDR3 length is 14 residues. The CDR3 DNA reads as TGCGCCAGCAGCCTAGAGGGGGCGCCTCAGCCCCAGCATTTT. Amino acids: CASSLEGAPQPQHF.

This chain joins TRBV27 and TRBJ2-7; 7 bases line up with TRBD1. This CDR3 is built from 13 residues. The V gene's germline CDR1 is MNHEY and CDR2 SMNVEV (reference sequence). Unmatched junction bases numbered 4, after V lost 5 bases and J lost 3 bases. The DNA for the CDR3 is TGTGCCAGCAGTCTCGGGACAGACTACGAGCAGTACTTC. Its translation: CASSLGTDYEQYF.

This clone was seen a few times. This CDR3 is also generated by other DNA sequences in the sample. This chain joins TRBV6-1 and TRBJ2-5; 12 bases line up with TRBD2. V lost 2 bases to trimming and J lost 4 bases; unmatched junction nucleotides: 2. Germline V gene lookup returns CDR1 MNHNS and CDR2 SASEGT. There are 15 residues in the CDR3. CDR3 DNA sequence: TGTGCCAGCAGTGAACTAGCGGGGGGGCCAGAGACCCAGTACTTC. The encoded protein is CASSELAGGPETQYF.

CDR3 sequence (DNA): TGTGCCGTAACAGGGGGCGCGAACACTGAAGCTTTCTTT. Protein: CAVTGGANTEAFF. V is TRBV10-3 and J is TRBJ1-1; 9 nucleotides agree with TRBD1. The length of the CDR3 is 13 residues. V lost 11 bases, J lost 1 base, and 5 bases stayed unmatched. Germline V gene data show CDR1 as ENHRY and CDR2 as SYGVKD.

This clone was seen only a few times. V usage is TRBV2 and J usage is TRBJ2-7; 12 bases line up with TRBD2. CDR1 and CDR2 from the germline V gene are SNHLY and FYNNEI. The CDR3 sequence is 18 residues long. J gave up 0 bases and V 10 bases, and 16 bases lay outside the gene matches. CDR3 sequence (DNA): TGTGCCATAAGGCCCCGGAGGACTAGCGGGGATAGCTCCTACGAGCAGTACTTC. This gives the protein CAIRPRRTSGDSSYEQYF.